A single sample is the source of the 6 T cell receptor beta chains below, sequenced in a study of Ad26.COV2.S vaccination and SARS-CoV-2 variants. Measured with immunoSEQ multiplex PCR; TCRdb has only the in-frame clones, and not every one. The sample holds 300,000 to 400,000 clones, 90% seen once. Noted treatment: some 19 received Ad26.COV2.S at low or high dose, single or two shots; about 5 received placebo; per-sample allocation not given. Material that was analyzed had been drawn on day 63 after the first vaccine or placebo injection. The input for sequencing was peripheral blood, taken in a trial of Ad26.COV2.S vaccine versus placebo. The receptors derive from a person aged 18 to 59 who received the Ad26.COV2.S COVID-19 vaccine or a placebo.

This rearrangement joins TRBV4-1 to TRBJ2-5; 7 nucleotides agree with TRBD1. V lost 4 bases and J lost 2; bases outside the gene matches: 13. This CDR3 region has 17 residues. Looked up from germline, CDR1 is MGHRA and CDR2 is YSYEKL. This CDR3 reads CASSPWDRGEGQETQYF. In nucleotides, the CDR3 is TGCGCCAGCAGCCCGTGGGACAGAGGTGAGGGGCAAGAGACCCAGTACTTC.

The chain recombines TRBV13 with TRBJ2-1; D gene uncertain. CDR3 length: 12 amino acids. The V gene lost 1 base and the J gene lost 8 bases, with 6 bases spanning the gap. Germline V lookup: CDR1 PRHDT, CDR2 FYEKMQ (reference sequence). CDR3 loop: CASSLEVYEQFF. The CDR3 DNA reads TGTGCCAGCAGCTTAGAGGTGTATGAGCAGTTCTTC.

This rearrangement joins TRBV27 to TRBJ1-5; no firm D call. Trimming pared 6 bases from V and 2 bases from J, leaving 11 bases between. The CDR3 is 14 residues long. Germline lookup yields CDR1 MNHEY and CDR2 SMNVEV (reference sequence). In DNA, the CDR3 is TGTGCCAGCAGGTCAGCCGGGGGCAATCAGCCCCAGCATTTT. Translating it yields CASRSAGGNQPQHF.

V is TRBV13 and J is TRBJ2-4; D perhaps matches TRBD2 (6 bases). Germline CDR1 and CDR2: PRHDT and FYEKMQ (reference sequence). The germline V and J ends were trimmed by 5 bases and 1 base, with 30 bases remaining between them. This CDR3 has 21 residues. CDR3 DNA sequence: TGTGCCAGCAGCGGAGGGATTATGGGGGGATTCAATTCGTGGGCCAAAAACATTCAGTACTTC. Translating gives CASSGGIMGGFNSWAKNIQYF.

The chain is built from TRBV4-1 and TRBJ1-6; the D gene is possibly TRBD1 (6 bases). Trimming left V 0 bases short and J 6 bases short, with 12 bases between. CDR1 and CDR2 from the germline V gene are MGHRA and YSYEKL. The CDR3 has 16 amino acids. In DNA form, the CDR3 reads TGCGCCAGCAGCCAAGATCGGACAGATTCTAATTCACCCCTCCACTTT. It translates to CASSQDRTDSNSPLHF.

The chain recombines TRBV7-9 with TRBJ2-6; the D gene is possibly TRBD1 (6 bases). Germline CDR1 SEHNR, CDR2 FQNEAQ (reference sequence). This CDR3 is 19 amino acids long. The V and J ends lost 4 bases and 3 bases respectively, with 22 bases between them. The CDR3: CASSSSRQGMGVGANVLTF. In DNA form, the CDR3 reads TGTGCCAGCAGCTCCTCCCGGCAGGGGATGGGAGTTGGGGCCAACGTCCTGACTTTC.